The rows below give T cell receptor beta chains drawn from one sample of a study of T cell changes during pregnancy in multiple sclerosis. Clones were sequenced by immunoSEQ multiplex PCR, and TCRdb holds only the in-frame ones, with some missing. The sample records some 71,000 clones, roughly 88% being singletons. The source was peripheral blood, collected in the third trimester of pregnancy. These receptors were collected from a female donor with multiple sclerosis, enrolled in a pregnancy study. The CDR3 runs from the conserved cysteine through the conserved F or W. Each record gives: J gene, CDR3 length, clone size, D gene, V gene, CDR3 protein, CDR3 DNA. The D gene is left open where the match is weak. Only part of the rows carry a size: once, few, many, or a class if the clone is expanded.

TRBJ2-7 13 . . TRBV5-1 CASSFHGQYEQYF TGCGCCAGCAGCTTTCATGGACAATACGAGCAGTACTTC
TRBJ2-5 14 . . TRBV5-1 CASNLQGNQETQYF TGCGCCAGCAACCTCCAGGGGAACCAAGAGACCCAGTACTTC
TRBJ1-1 14 . . TRBV5-4 CASSWEGGSTEAFF TGTGCCAGCAGCTGGGAGGGGGGAAGTACTGAAGCTTTCTTT
TRBJ1-6 14 . . TRBV10-2 CASSDAQEDSPLHF TGCGCCAGCAGTGACGCCCAGGAGGATTCACCCCTCCACTTT
TRBJ1-2 15 . TRBD1 TRBV11-2 CASSLDLRTGNGYTF TGTGCCAGCAGCTTAGACTTACGGACAGGGAATGGCTACACCTTC
TRBJ1-4 17 . TRBD1 TRBV7-9 CASSSTLGQGGREKLFF TGTGCCAGCAGCTCCACCCTCGGACAGGGTGGTCGTGAAAAACTGTTTTTT
TRBJ2-3 13 few . TRBV9 CASSEASTDTQYF TGTGCCAGCAGTGAAGCTAGCACAGATACGCAGTATTTT
TRBJ2-7 16 . . TRBV5-6 CASSSRAGDHPYEQYF TGTGCCAGCAGCTCGCGGGCAGGCGACCACCCCTACGAGCAGTACTTC
TRBJ2-1 14 . . TRBV7-3 CASSPRAGYNEQFF TGTGCCAGCAGCCCAAGGGCGGGCTACAATGAGCAGTTCTTC
TRBJ2-3 15 once . TRBV6-4 CASKYRGAVTDTQYF TGTGCCAGCAAGTACAGAGGAGCGGTCACAGATACGCAGTATTTT
TRBJ2-3 17 . TRBD2 TRBV6-1 CASSVRTSGGYTDTQYF TGTGCCAGCAGTGTCCGGACTAGCGGGGGGTACACAGATACGCAGTATTTT
TRBJ1-5 13 . . TRBV18 CASSPRGNQPQHF TGTGCCAGCTCACCTCGGGGCAATCAGCCCCAGCATTTT
TRBJ2-2 16 . TRBD2 TRBV5-1 CASSPGVGGSTGELFF TGCGCCAGCAGCCCAGGTGTCGGGGGGAGCACCGGGGAGCTGTTTTTT
TRBJ2-3 11 . TRBD1 TRBV6-1 CARARRDREDF TGTGCCAGGGCGAGACGGGACAGGGAGGATTTT
TRBJ2-3 16 . TRBD1 TRBV5-5 CASSLVLGGRTDTQYF TGTGCCAGCAGCTTGGTACTAGGGGGCAGGACAGATACGCAGTATTTT
TRBJ2-7 13 . . TRBV7-9 CASSLLRGSEQYF TGTGCCAGCAGCTTGCTCCGGGGGAGTGAGCAGTACTTC
TRBJ2-2 17 . TRBD1 TRBV6-1 CASSAGQEASNTGELFF TGTGCCAGCAGTGCGGGACAGGAGGCTTCGAACACCGGGGAGCTGTTTTTT
TRBJ1-5 13 once TRBD1 TRBV27 CASRVQGGQPQHF TGTGCCAGCAGAGTCCAGGGGGGTCAGCCCCAGCATTTT
TRBJ1-5 17 . TRBD1 TRBV30 CAWSVQRTGHSNQPQHF TGTGCCTGGAGTGTACAGCGGACAGGGCATAGCAATCAGCCCCAGCATTTT
TRBJ2-1 12 . . TRBV10-3 CAMASPGNEQFF TGTGCCATGGCATCCCCCGGGAATGAGCAGTTCTTC
TRBJ1-5 13 . TRBD1 TRBV11-2 CASSPTGGAPQHF TGTGCCAGCAGCCCCACAGGGGGCGCGCCCCAGCATTTT
TRBJ1-1 15 few . TRBV9 CASSVGGAVNTEAFF TGTGCCAGCAGCGTTGGGGGGGCCGTGAACACTGAAGCTTTCTTT
TRBJ1-5 13 . . TRBV28 CASSLYPLQPQHF TGTGCCAGCAGTTTATACCCCCTACAGCCCCAGCATTTT
TRBJ1-1 15 . TRBD1 TRBV27 CASSSDRGRRTEAFF TGTGCCAGCAGTTCGGACAGGGGGCGACGCACTGAAGCTTTCTTT
TRBJ2-2 15 once . TRBV10-3 CAISESIENTGELFF TGTGCCATCAGTGAGTCGATAGAGAACACCGGGGAGCTGTTTTTT
TRBJ1-1 16 . . TRBV12-5 CASGFWGGTSNTEAFF TGTGCTAGTGGTTTCTGGGGAGGGACATCGAACACTGAAGCTTTCTTT
TRBJ1-5 17 . . TRBV28 CASSFTRYRASNQPQHF TGTGCCAGCAGCTTCACCCGCTACAGGGCTAGCAATCAGCCCCAGCATTTT
TRBJ1-1 13 . . TRBV7-2 CASAPAGYAEAFF TGTGCCAGCGCCCCGGCAGGGTACGCTGAAGCTTTCTTT
TRBJ2-5 15 . TRBD1 TRBV27 CASSPTGRGIETQYF TGTGCCAGCAGTCCCACCGGCAGGGGGATAGAGACCCAGTACTTC